This TCR beta chain was sequenced during a study of T-cell memory formation after mild COVID-19 (TCRdb year 2021). Notes on the research overall: Most TCR sequence clusters were specific to one of the two donors. Two young, previously healthy adult volunteers made up the cohort, one male and one female. T-cell clones expanding and contracting after mild COVID-19 in a couple of donors were tracked by longitudinal TCRalpha and TCRbeta repertoire sequencing. Results and caveats for the whole study, not just this receptor: Balanced CD4/CD8 phenotypes were observed for clones contracting from day 15 to 85, whereas a bias towards CD4+ was observed for a second wave of clones expanding from day 15 to 37. The study covered only a couple of mild cases, and larger cohorts including severe cases with pre-infection samples were considered necessary. SARS-CoV-2 specificity was not confirmed for the second-wave clones peaking on day 37. Contracting CD4+ clones appeared mostly in the CM and EM memory subsets, whereas CD8+ clones were enriched in EMRA. The detection of some responding clones in pre-infection memory suggests that pre-existing cross-reactive memory T cells joined the SARS-CoV-2 response.

Ficoll-Paque density gradient centrifugation was used to isolate PBMCs. Regarding this clonotype: No cognate antigen has been identified for it. Base qualities are not provided; no much larger clone lies one nucleotide away.

The instrument given in TCRdb is Illumina NovaSeq 6000. TCRalpha and TCRbeta cDNA libraries were constructed by 5'RACE with constant-segment primers, with sample barcodes and unique molecular identifiers being introduced. Trizol reagent was used to extract RNA from every sample. Amplification of the libraries took two PCR steps, and the second step added a second sample barcode plus Illumina TruSeq adapters. Sequencing of the libraries was done on an Illumina NovaSeq, producing 2 x 150 bp paired-end reads. From the authors' description of their analysis: Demultiplexing of reads and collapsing into UMI-guided consensus sequences were performed with migec v1.2.7. With mixcr v2.1.11, UMI consensuses were aligned to TRA and TRB V and J templates and assembled into clonotypes. Clonotypes were classified as expanded or contracted when called significant by both edgeR and NoisET, with noise models trained on biological replicates. For edgeR calls, the thresholds were a false discovery rate-adjusted p below 0.01 and a log2 fold-change of 1. PCA with hierarchical clustering of max-normalized trajectories of the 1000 most abundant clonotypes was used as exploratory dynamics analysis. Each responding clone was given a CD4 or CD8 phenotype based on the CD4+ and CD8+ repertoires, which had been sequenced separately. The raw public data were reprocessed by TCRdb itself: fastp quality trimming at Q25, MiXCR clonotype calling, in-frame beta chains only. For every CDR3 protein sequence, its rows merge into one entry that carries the most common genes and DNA. The V and J calls reflect TCRdb's pipeline rather than the authors' work. Present in this sample are about 210,000 distinct CDR3 sequences, under 30% of which were seen just once. The ten most abundant clones make up roughly 10% of the sample.

The receptor comes from an adult woman who had mild COVID-19 (a few samples of this study predate the infection). The sample titles of this study are shuffled in the database, so cell type and time point are left out; the donor was told from shared clones. Sequences were obtained from PBMCs or a T cell subset sorted from them (not recorded which).

The CDR3 protein sequence reads: CSASAGTSYQETQYF. The DNA sequence follows: TGCAGCGCCTCGGCCGGGACCTCGTACCAAGAGACCCAGTACTTC. Recombination linked TRBV29-1 to TRBJ2-5; the D segment is perhaps TRBD1 or TRBD2, each sharing 5 matched bases. CDR3 length: 15 amino acids, cysteine to phenylalanine. Only the CDR3 DNA stays, 45 bases, in frame from base 1. The germline V gene sets CDR1 to SQVTM and CDR2 to ANQGSEA. Trimming removed 7 bases from V and 0 bases from J, leaving 18 bases between the germline ends.